This T cell receptor beta chain was found in a study of blood T cell repertoires in COVID-19. Study context: Donors in the United States, Italy and Spain gave samples during acute or convalescent COVID-19. From T cells, B-cell-depleted T cells, or PBMCs came the material, which was cDNA or gDNA.

Germline lookup yields CDR1 ENHRY and CDR2 SYGVKD. The CDR3 covers 15 residues. The junction had 7 bases not matched to a gene; V was cut back by 8 bases and J by 5 bases. Original handling: Amplification of reference gene primers was used by the study to estimate nucleated cell counts. Data came from immunoSEQ multiplex PCR; TCRdb stores just in-frame clones and leaves some out. V, J and clone size are taken as reported in that table, and D and trimming were inferred from the DNA itself. The data show 150,000 to 180,000 clones, about 90% seen once. The origin of this receptor is a man aged 45-60 years with acute or convalescent COVID-19. The sequencing sample was made of peripheral blood. V gene TRBV10-3 combines with J gene TRBJ2-1; TRBD2 matches at 12 bases. CDR3 in amino acids: CAIGSTSGRDNEQFF. In nucleotides, the CDR3 is TGTGCCATCGGATCGACTAGCGGGAGAGACAATGAGCAGTTCTTC.